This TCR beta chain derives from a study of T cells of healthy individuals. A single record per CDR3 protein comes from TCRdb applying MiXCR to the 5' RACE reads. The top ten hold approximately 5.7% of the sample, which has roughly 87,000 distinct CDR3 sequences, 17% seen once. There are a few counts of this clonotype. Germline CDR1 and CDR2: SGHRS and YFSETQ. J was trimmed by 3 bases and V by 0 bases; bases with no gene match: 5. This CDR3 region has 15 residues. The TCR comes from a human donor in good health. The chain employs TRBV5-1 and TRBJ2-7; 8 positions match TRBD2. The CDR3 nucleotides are TGCGCCAGCAGCTTGGCTGCGGGGGGACTCTACGAGCAGTACTTC. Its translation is CASSLAAGGLYEQYF.